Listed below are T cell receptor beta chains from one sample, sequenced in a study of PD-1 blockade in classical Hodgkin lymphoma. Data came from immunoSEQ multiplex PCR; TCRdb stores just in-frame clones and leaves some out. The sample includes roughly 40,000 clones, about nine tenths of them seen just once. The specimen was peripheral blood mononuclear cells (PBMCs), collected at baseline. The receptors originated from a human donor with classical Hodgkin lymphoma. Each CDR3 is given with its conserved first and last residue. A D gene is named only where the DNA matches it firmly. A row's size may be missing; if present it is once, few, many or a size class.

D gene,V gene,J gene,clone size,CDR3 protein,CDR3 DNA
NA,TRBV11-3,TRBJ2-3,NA,CASSSMVGRTDTQYF,TGTGCCAGCAGCTCGATGGTGGGCCGCACAGATACGCAGTATTTT
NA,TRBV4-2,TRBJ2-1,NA,CASSQGSGLSSYNEQFF,TGTGCCAGCAGCCAAGGGTCCGGCTTGAGCTCCTACAATGAGCAGTTCTTC
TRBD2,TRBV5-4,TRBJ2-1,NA,CASSWVVAGYNEQFF,TGTGCCAGCAGCTGGGTGGTAGCGGGGTACAATGAGCAGTTCTTC
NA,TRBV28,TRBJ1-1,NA,CASSLPTLNTEAFF,TGTGCCAGCAGTCTCCCGACATTGAACACTGAAGCTTTCTTT
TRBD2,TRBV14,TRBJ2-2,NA,CASSQIPGLATGELFF,TGTGCCAGCAGCCAGATCCCGGGACTAGCAACGGGGGAGCTGTTTTTT
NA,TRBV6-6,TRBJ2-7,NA,CASRPGTVYEQYF,TGTGCCAGCAGACCCGGGACGGTCTACGAGCAGTACTTC
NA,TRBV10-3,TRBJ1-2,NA,CAISPPWGGVYTF,TGTGCCATCAGTCCCCCGTGGGGGGGTGTCTACACCTTC
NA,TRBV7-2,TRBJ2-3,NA,CASSLDRAADTQYF,TGTGCCAGCAGCTTAGATCGGGCTGCAGATACGCAGTATTTT
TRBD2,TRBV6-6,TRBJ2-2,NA,CASRLGLAGSGELFF,TGTGCCAGCAGGTTGGGACTAGCGGGATCCGGGGAGCTGTTTTTT
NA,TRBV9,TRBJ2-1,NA,CASRKEGGGPHNEQFF,TGTGCCAGCAGGAAAGAGGGGGGAGGGCCACACAATGAGCAGTTCTTC
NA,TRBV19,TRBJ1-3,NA,CASSNSGTTPSGNTIYF,TGTGCCAGTAGTAACTCAGGGACGACACCGTCTGGAAACACCATATATTTT
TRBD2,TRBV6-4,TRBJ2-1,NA,CASSDFSGGPYNEQFF,TGTGCCAGCAGTGACTTTAGCGGGGGGCCTTACAATGAGCAGTTCTTC
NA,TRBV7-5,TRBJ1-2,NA,CARSFFLSSRLARDSYGYTF,TGTGCCAGAAGCTTTTTTCTCTCCTCCCGCCTGGCCCGGGACAGCTATGGCTACACCTTC
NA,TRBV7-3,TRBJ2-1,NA,CASSLRASISYNEQFF,TGTGCCAGCAGCTTAAGGGCTAGCATCTCCTACAATGAGCAGTTCTTC
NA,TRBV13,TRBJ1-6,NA,CASSPRVTSPLHF,TGTGCCAGCAGCCCCCGTGTGACTTCACCCCTCCACTTT
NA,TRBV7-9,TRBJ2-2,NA,CASSLSPGELFF,TGTGCCAGCAGCTTAAGTCCGGGGGAGCTGTTTTTT
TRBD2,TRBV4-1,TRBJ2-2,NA,CASSHGGLAPNTGELFF,TGCGCCAGCAGCCACGGGGGACTAGCACCGAACACCGGGGAGCTGTTTTTT
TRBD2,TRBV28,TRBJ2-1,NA,CASSLIGTSEDEQFF,TGTGCCAGCAGTCTCATCGGGACTAGCGAGGATGAGCAGTTCTTC
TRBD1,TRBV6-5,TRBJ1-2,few,CASSPQGAARYTF,TGTGCCAGCAGTCCACAGGGGGCGGCACGATACACCTTC
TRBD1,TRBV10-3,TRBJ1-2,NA,CAAGTGANYGYTF,TGTGCCGCGGGGACAGGGGCTAACTATGGCTACACCTTC
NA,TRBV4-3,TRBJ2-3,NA,CASSQDRGFTDTQYF,TGCGCCAGCAGCCAAGATAGAGGTTTCACAGATACGCAGTATTTT
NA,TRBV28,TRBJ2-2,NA,CASSFVGTGELFF,TGTGCCAGCAGTTTTGTAGGCACCGGGGAGCTGTTTTTT
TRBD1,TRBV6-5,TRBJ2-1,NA,CATQGSNEQFF,TGTGCCACACAGGGGTCCAATGAGCAGTTCTTC
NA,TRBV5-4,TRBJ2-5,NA,CASSLEVLETQYF,TGTGCCAGCAGCTTGGAGGTCCTGGAGACCCAGTACTTC
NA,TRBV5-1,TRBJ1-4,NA,CASSLESELNEKLFF,TGCGCCAGCAGCTTGGAGTCAGAGTTAAATGAAAAACTGTTTTTT
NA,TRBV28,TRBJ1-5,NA,CASSSPSRVYNQPQHF,TGTGCCAGCAGTTCCCCCAGCAGGGTTTACAATCAGCCCCAGCATTTT
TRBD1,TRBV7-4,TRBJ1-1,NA,CASTWGVGQVRENTEAFF,TGTGCCAGCACCTGGGGGGTTGGACAGGTAAGGGAGAACACTGAAGCTTTCTTT
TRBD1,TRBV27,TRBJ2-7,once,CASSFSTGSPLRSYEQYF,TGTGCCAGCAGTTTTTCGACAGGGAGTCCCCTCCGCTCCTACGAGCAGTACTTC
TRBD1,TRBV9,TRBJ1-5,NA,CASSTTGAGQPQHF,TGTGCCAGCAGCACTACAGGGGCGGGCCAGCCCCAGCATTTT
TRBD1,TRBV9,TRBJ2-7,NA,CASSFRDRPYYEQYF,TGTGCCAGCAGCTTCCGGGACAGGCCCTACTACGAGCAGTACTTC
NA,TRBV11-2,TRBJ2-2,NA,CASSFGGELFF,TGTGCCAGCAGCTTCGGCGGGGAGCTGTTTTTT
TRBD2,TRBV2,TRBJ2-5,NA,CASSSGGYQETQYF,TGTGCCAGCAGTAGCGGGGGGTACCAAGAGACCCAGTACTTC
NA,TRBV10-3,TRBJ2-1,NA,CAISDSAGASEQFF,TGTGCCATCAGTGACAGCGCTGGCGCTAGTGAGCAGTTCTTC
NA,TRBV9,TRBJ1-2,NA,CASSVEGTGYGYTF,TGTGCCAGCAGCGTAGAGGGTACCGGCTATGGCTACACCTTC
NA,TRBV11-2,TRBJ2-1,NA,CASSFGGPGHEQFF,TGTGCCAGCAGCTTCGGGGGCCCCGGCCATGAGCAGTTCTTC
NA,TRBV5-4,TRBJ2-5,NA,CASSFGSQETQYF,TGTGCCAGCAGCTTTGGTAGTCAAGAGACCCAGTACTTC
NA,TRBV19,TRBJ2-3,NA,CASSIDLSTDTQYF,TGTGCCAGTAGTATAGATCTTAGCACAGATACGCAGTATTTT
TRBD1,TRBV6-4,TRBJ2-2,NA,CASRADRGPSGELFF,TGTGCCAGCAGGGCAGACAGGGGGCCAAGCGGGGAGCTGTTTTTT
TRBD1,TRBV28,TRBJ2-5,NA,CASSLDRVGETQYF,TGTGCCAGCAGTTTGGACAGGGTCGGTGAGACCCAGTACTTC
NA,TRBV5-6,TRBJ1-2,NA,CASSLWTAYGYTF,TGTGCCAGCAGCTTGTGGACAGCCTATGGCTACACCTTC
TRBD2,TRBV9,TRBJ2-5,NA,CASSVGLAGGPWETQYF,TGTGCCAGCAGCGTAGGGCTAGCGGGGGGGCCTTGGGAGACCCAGTACTTC
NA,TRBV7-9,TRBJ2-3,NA,CASSLSDTQYF,TGTGCCAGCAGCTTATCAGATACGCAGTATTTT
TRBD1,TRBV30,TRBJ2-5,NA,CAWSHKGAKGETQYF,TGTGCCTGGAGCCATAAGGGGGCTAAGGGCGAGACCCAGTACTTC
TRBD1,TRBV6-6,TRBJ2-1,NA,CASSPGQGADEQFF,TGTGCCAGCAGCCCGGGACAGGGGGCAGATGAGCAGTTCTTC
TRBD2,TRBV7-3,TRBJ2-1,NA,CASSDRPLLAGGYNEQFF,TGTGCCAGCAGCGACAGACCGCTTCTAGCGGGGGGTTACAATGAGCAGTTCTTC
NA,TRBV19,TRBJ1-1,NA,CASFGSTEAFF,TGTGCCAGTTTCGGCAGCACTGAAGCTTTCTTT